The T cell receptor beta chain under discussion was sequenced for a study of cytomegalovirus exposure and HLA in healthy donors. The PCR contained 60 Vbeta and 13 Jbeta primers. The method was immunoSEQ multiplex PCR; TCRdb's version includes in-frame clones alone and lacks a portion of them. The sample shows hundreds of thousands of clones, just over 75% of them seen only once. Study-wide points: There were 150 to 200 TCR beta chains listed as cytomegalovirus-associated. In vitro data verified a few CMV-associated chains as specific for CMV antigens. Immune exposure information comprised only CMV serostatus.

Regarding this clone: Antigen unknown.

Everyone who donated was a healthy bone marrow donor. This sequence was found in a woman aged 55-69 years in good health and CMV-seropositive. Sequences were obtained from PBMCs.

This CDR3 is CASSGVGRNTEAFF. The CDR3 DNA is TGTGCCAGCAGTGGGGTGGGGCGGAACACTGAAGCTTTCTTT. The chain links TRBV2 to TRBJ1-1; TRBD1 might be the D (5 bases). The CDR3 consists of 14 residues. Trimming cost V 4 bases and J 1 base, with 10 bases left between them. CDR1 is SNHLY and CDR2 is FYNNEI in the germline V gene.